This is a list of T cell receptor beta chains from one sample in a study of blood T cell repertoires in COVID-19. Generated by immunoSEQ multiplex PCR, the TCRdb table keeps only in-frame clones and is missing some. The repertoire holds fewer than 300,000 clones, with 65% to 90% as singletons. Material for sequencing was PBMCs or T cells enriched from blood (not recorded which). These receptors were collected from a man in his late teens or twenties who had recovered from COVID-19. The CDR3 runs from the conserved cysteine through the conserved F or W.

v_gene	len	j_gene	CDR3aa
TRBV4-2	17	TRBJ2-1	CASSQEIGTRGYNEQFF
TRBV9	17	TRBJ2-3	CASSPRGGEIRYDTQYF
TRBV6-5	11	TRBJ1-2	CASGDNYGYTF
TRBV7-9	15	TRBJ2-3	CASLGAGGSTDTQYF
TRBV3-1/TRBV3-2	15	TRBJ2-5	CASSQAGGGQETQYF
TRBV3-1/TRBV3-2	16	TRBJ2-7	CASSQDLLASTYEQYF
TRBV7-2	15	TRBJ1-5	CASSSDGQGNQPQHF
TRBV6-5	13	TRBJ1-3	CASKVRQGNTIYF
TRBV4-1	15	TRBJ2-7	CASSQGLAGAYEQYF
TRBV5-1	16	TRBJ2-7	CASSLWTSGSGYEQYF
TRBV5-1	15	TRBJ2-3	CASSLQRGGTDTQYF
TRBV6-5	16	TRBJ2-7	CASSYSRVGRVYEQYF
TRBV27	19	TRBJ2-7	CASSFTTPGQGLDAYEQYF
TRBV4-1	14	TRBJ2-5	CASSQDPPPETQYF
TRBV19	12	TRBJ1-5	CASSMRAQPQHF
TRBV9	18	TRBJ2-2	CASSIDPLAQANTGELFF
TRBV19	14	TRBJ2-2	CASIPGLASGELFF
TRBV7-9	15	TRBJ1-4	CASSSGQLTNEKLFF
TRBV11-3	13	TRBJ2-4	CASSQTQGNIQYF
TRBV4-1	18	TRBJ1-4	CASSQVKGDRGQFEKLFF
TRBV6-2/TRBV6-3	16	TRBJ1-1	CASSYTTGRVNTEAFF
TRBV10-3	13	TRBJ2-5	CAISALGSKTQYF
TRBV30	15	TRBJ2-7	CAWSVGSSGPYEQYF
TRBV19	20	TRBJ2-2	CASSILRLRGKNANTGELFF
TRBV19	13	TRBJ1-6	CASPDRFNSPLHF
TRBV1	14	TRBJ2-5	CTSSQDYCVETQYF
TRBV5-1	17	TRBJ2-2	CASSLGLAGGPAGELFF
TRBV9	18	TRBJ2-1	CASSVEERGREGGDEQFF
TRBV19	12	TRBJ1-5	CASSIPLQPQHF
TRBV30	12	TRBJ2-7	CACTGGTYEQYF
TRBV18	15	TRBJ1-1	CASSRSTGLNTEAFF
TRBV28	11	TRBJ1-2	CASSINYGYTF
TRBV9	13	TRBJ2-2	CASSAANTGELFF
TRBV2	14	TRBJ1-6	CASSNYSYNSPLHF
TRBV5-6	16	TRBJ2-1	CASSSYTGTAYNEQFF
TRBV30	16	TRBJ2-7	CAWSDIIERQSYEQYF
TRBV6-6	16	TRBJ2-4	CASRGNRVRAKNIQYF
TRBV24-1	14	TRBJ2-5	CATSDSGRQETQYF
TRBV10-3	14	TRBJ1-2	CAISESRDMYGYTF
TRBV5-1	11	TRBJ2-1	CASSLNGEQFF
TRBV19	15	TRBJ1-4	CASSIGEGVNEKLFF
TRBV27	18	TRBJ1-5	CASSARGLQYVSNQPQHF
TRBV28	13	TRBJ2-7	CASSLELTYEQYF
TRBV12-3/TRBV12-4	12	TRBJ2-2	CATRLGGGELFF
TRBV10-2	14	TRBJ2-1	CASMSPGGYNEQFF
TRBV28	16	TRBJ1-5	CASSFRPGVSNQPQHF
TRBV6-4	14	TRBJ2-3	CASSRTGPTDTQYF
TRBV7-9	16	TRBJ1-1	CASSLSARAPNTEAFF
TRBV14	15	TRBJ2-1	CASSRFAYSYNEQFF
TRBV19	15	TRBJ2-1	CASSLIAGGPYEQFF
TRBV28	14	TRBJ1-3	CASSLSGTGNTIYF
TRBV7-9	15	TRBJ1-2	CASSSPWGTSYGYTF